The clone carrying this TCR beta chain was seen a handful of times. Its antigen is currently unknown. The method was immunoSEQ multiplex PCR; TCRdb's version includes in-frame clones alone and lacks a portion of them. This table has about 48,000 clones, roughly three quarters appearing once. The CDR3 loop spans 16 amino acids. The germline gives CDR1 LNHDA, CDR2 SQIVND (reference sequence). J lost 1 base, V lost 5 bases, and 8 bases had no gene match. Time point of the sample: week 35, safety follow-up. Vaccination comprised doses that each held 300 ug of mutant IDH1 20-mer peptide, plus topical imiquimod. The sample comes from a study of a mutant IDH1 vaccine in newly diagnosed glioma.

The specimen was PBMCs, collected from a glioma patient whose treatment included an IDH1 peptide vaccine. The rearrangement uses TRBV19 and TRBJ1-1; 9 bases line up with TRBD1. The origin of this receptor is a man between 35 and 55 years old with glioma. CDR3 region: CASSGSSGQGNTEAFF. In DNA form, the CDR3 reads TGTGCCAGTAGTGGCTCTTCGGGACAGGGGAACACTGAAGCTTTCTTT.